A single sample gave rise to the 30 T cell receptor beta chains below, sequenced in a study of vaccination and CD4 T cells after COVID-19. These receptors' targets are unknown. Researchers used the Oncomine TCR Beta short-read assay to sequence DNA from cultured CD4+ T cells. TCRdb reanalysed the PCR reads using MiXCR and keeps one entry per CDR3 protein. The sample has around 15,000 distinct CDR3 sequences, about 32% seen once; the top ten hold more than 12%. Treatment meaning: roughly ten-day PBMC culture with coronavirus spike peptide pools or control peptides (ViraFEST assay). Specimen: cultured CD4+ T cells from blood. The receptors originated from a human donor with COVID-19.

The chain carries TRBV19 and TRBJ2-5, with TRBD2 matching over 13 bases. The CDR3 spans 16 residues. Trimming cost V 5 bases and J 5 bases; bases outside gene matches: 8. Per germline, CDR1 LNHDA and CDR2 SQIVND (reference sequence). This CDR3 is CASSVGTSGAVETQYF. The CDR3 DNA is TGTGCCAGTAGTGTCGGGACTAGCGGGGCGGTGGAGACCCAGTACTTC.

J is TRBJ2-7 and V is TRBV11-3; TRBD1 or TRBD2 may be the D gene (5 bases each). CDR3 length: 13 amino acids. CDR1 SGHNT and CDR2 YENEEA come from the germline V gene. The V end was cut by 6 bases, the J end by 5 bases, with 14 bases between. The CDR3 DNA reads TGTGCCAGCAGAAGGGACGAGGGGAACGAGCAGTACTTC. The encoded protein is CASRRDEGNEQYF.

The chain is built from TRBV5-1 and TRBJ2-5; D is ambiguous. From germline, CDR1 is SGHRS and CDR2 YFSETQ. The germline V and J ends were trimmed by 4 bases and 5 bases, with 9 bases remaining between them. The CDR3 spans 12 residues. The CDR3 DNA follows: TGCGCCAGCAGCCCGCCGAGTGAGACCCAGTACTTC. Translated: CASSPPSETQYF.

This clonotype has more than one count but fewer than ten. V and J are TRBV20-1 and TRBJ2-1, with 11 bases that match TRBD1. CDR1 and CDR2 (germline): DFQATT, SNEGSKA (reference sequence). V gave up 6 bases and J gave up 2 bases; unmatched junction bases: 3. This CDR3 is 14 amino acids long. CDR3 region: CSARGQGAYNEQFF. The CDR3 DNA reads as TGCAGTGCGCGGGGACAGGGGGCCTACAATGAGCAGTTCTTC.

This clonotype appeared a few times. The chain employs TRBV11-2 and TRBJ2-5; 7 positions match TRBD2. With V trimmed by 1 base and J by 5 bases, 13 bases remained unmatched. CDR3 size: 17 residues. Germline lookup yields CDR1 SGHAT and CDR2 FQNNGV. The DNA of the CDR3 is TGTGCCAGCAGCTTAGCTGAAGCGGGGAGAGGTGCGGAGACCCAGTACTTC. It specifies CASSLAEAGRGAETQYF. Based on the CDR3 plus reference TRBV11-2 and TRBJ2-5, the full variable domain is EAGVAQSPRYKIIEKRQSVAFWCNPISGHATLYWYQQILGQGPKLLIQFQNNGVVDDSQLPKDRFSAERLKGVDSTLKIQPAKLEDSAVYLCASSLAEAGRGAETQYFGPGTRLLVL.

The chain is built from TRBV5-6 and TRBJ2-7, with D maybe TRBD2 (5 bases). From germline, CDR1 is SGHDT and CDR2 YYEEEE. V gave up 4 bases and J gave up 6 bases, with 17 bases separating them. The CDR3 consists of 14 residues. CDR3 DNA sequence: TGTGCCAGCAGCGCAGGAGGCGCCGCCCGCGAGCAGTACTTC. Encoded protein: CASSAGGAAREQYF.

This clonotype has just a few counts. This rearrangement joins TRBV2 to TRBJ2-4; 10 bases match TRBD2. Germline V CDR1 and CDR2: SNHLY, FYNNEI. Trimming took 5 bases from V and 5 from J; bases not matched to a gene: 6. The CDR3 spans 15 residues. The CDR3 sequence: CASSNSGGPQNIQYF. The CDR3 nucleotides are TGTGCCAGCAGTAATAGCGGGGGGCCGCAAAACATTCAGTACTTC.

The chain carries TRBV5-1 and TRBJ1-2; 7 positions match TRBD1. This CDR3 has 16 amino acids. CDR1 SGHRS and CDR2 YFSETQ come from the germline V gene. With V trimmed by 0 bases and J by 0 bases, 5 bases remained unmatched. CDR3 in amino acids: CASSLGQGPSNYGYTF. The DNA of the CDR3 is TGCGCCAGCAGCTTGGGACAGGGACCTTCTAACTATGGCTACACCTTC.

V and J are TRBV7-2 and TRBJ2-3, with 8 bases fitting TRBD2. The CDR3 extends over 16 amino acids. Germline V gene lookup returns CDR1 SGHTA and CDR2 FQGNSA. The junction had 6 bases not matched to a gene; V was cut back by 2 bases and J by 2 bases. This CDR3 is CASSLRLAGATDTQYF. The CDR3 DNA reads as TGTGCCAGCAGCTTAAGGCTAGCGGGTGCCACAGATACGCAGTATTTT.

CDR3 sequence reads: CAWSSDRPYQPQHF. CDR3 bases: TGTGCCTGGAGTTCGGACAGGCCGTATCAGCCCCAGCATTTT. V is TRBV30 and J is TRBJ1-5; 7 bases are a match to TRBD1. The germline V gene has CDR1 GTSNPN and CDR2 SVGIG (reference sequence). V was pared by 2 bases and J by 5 bases, with 6 bases of the junction left unmatched. There are 14 residues in the CDR3.

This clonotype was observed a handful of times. Written as DNA, the CDR3 is TGTGCCAGCAGCTTAGGGGGGCCGTCGGAGACCCAGTACTTC. Encoded protein: CASSLGGPSETQYF. This chain links TRBV7-2 with TRBJ2-5; maybe TRBD1 (6 bases). The CDR3 length is 14 residues. Germline values: CDR1 SGHTA, CDR2 FQGNSA. V was trimmed by 1 base and J by 5 bases, leaving 11 bases between them.

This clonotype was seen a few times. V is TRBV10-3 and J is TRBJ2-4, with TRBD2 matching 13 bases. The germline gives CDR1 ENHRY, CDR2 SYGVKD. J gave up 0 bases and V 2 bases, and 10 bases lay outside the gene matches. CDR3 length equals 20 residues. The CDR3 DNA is TGTGCCATCAGTGAGGCCAGGACTAGCGGGGGAAACCTAGCCAAAAACATTCAGTACTTC. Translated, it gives CAISEARTSGGNLAKNIQYF.

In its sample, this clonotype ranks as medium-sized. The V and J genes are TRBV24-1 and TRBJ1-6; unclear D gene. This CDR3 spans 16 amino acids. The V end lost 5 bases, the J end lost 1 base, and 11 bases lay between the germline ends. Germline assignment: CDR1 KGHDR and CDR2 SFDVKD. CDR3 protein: CATSVQAPSYNSPLHF. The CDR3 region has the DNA TGTGCCACCAGTGTTCAGGCGCCGTCCTATAATTCACCCCTCCACTTT.

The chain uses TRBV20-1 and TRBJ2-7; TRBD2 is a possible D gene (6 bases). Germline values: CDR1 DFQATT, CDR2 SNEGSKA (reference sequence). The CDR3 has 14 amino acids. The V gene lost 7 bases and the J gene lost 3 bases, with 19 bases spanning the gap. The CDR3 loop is CSGHETGVFYEQYF. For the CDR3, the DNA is TGCAGTGGACATGAGACGGGAGTTTTCTACGAGCAGTACTTC.

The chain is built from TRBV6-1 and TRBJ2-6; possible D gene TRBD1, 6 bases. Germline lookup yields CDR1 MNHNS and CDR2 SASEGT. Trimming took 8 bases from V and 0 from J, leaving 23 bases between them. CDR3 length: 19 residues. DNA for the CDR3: TGTGCCAGCGCGTCGGTGGGGGCCGGCGGTCGCTCTGGGGCCAACGTCCTGACTTTC. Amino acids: CASASVGAGGRSGANVLTF.

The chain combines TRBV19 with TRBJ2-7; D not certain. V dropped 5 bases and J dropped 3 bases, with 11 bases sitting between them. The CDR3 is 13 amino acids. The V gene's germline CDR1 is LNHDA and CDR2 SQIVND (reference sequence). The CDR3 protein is CASSFGPSYEQYF. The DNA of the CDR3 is TGTGCCAGTAGTTTCGGTCCGAGCTACGAGCAGTACTTC. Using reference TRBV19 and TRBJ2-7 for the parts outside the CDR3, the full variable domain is DGGITQSPKYLFRKEGQNVTLSCEQNLNHDAMYWYRQDPGQGLRLIYYSQIVNDFQKGDIAEGYSVSREKKESFPLTVTSAQKNPTAFYLCASSFGPSYEQYFGPGTRLTVT.

CDR3 in DNA: TGTGCCAGTAGTATACGGAGGGGCGCAGATACGCAGTATTTT. It yields the protein CASSIRRGADTQYF. The V call is TRBV19, the J call TRBJ2-3; tentative D call: TRBD2 (6 bases). V was cut by 2 bases and J by 4 bases, with 10 bases left in between. Germline CDR1 reads LNHDA; CDR2 reads SQIVND (reference sequence). The CDR3 spans 14 residues.

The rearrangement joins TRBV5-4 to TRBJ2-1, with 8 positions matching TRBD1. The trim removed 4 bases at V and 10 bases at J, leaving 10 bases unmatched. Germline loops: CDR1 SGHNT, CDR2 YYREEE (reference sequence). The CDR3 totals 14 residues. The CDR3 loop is CASSAAQGAGEQFF. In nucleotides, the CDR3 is TGTGCCAGCAGCGCCGCCCAGGGGGCTGGCGAGCAGTTCTTC.

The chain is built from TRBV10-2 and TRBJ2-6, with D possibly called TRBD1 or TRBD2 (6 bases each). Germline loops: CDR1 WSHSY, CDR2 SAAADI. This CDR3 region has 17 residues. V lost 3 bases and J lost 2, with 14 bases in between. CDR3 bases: TGCGCCAGCAGTGACTCCCGGGGGCTAACTGGGGCCAACGTCCTGACTTTC. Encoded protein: CASSDSRGLTGANVLTF.

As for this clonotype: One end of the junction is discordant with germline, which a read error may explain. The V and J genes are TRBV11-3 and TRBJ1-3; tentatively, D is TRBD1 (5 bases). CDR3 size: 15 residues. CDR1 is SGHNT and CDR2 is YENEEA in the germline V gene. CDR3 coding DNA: TGTGCCAGCAGCCCAACTGGGGCAGCTGGAAACATCATATATTTT. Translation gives CASSPTGAAGNIIYF.

In DNA, the CDR3 is TGTGCCACCAGTGATTCGGGGCCAGGCAAAAACATTCAGTACTTC. Amino acids: CATSDSGPGKNIQYF. The chain has TRBV24-1 and TRBJ2-4; D may be TRBD1 or TRBD2 (5 bases each). The CDR3 has 15 amino acids. Germline V CDR1 and CDR2: KGHDR, SFDVKD. The germline V and J ends were trimmed by 2 bases and 3 bases, with 10 bases remaining between them.

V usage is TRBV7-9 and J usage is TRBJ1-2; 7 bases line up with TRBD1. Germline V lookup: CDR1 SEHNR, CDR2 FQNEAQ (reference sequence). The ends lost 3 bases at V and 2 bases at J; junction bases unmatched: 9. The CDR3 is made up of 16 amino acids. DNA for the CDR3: TGTGCCAGCAGCTTTTTGACTGGGACAGCAAACTATGGCTACACCTTC. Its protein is CASSFLTGTANYGYTF.

The CDR3 region is CSASSRGYGEQYF. DNA of the CDR3: TGCAGTGCTAGTTCACGGGGCTACGGCGAGCAGTACTTC. The chain combines TRBV20-1 with TRBJ2-7, with D tentatively TRBD1 or TRBD2 (5 bases each). This CDR3 is built from 13 residues. Trimming stripped 3 bases from V and 6 bases from J, with 15 bases between. Germline-derived CDR1 and CDR2 are DFQATT and SNEGSKA (reference sequence).

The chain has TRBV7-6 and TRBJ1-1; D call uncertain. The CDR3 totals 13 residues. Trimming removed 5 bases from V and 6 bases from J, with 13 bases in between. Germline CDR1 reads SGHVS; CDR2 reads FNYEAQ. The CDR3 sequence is CASSQDVGAEAFF. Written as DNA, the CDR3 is TGTGCCAGCAGCCAGGACGTGGGTGCTGAAGCTTTCTTT.

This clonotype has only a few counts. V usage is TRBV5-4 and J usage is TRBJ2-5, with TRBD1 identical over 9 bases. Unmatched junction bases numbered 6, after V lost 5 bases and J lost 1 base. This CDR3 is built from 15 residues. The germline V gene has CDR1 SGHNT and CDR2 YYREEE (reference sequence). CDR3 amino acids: CASRPQGASQETQYF. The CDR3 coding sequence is TGTGCCAGCAGGCCACAGGGGGCCAGCCAAGAGACCCAGTACTTC. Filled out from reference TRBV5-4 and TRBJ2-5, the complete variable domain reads ETGVTQSPTHLIKTRGQQVTLRCSSQSGHNTVSWYQQALGQGPQFIFQYYREEENGRGNFPPRFSGLQFPNYSSELNVNALELDDSALYLCASRPQGASQETQYFGPGTRLLVL.

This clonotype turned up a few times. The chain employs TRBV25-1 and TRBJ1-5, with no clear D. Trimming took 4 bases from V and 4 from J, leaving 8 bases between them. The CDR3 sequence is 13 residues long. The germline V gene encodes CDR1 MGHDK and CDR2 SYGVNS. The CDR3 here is CASSVNGNQPQHF. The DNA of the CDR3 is TGTGCCAGCAGTGTTAATGGGAATCAGCCCCAGCATTTT.

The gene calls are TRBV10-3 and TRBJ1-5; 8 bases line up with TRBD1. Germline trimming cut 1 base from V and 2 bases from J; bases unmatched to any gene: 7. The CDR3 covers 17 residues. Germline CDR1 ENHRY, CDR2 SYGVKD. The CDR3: CAISEYEMTGGNQPQHF. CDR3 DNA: TGTGCCATCAGTGAGTACGAGATGACAGGGGGCAATCAGCCCCAGCATTTT.

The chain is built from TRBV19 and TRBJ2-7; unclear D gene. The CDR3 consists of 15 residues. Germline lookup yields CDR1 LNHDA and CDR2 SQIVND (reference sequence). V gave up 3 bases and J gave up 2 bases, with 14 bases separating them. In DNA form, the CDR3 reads TGTGCCAGTAGTATCGGCCCAGGTCTGGCCTACGAGCAGTACTTC. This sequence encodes CASSIGPGLAYEQYF. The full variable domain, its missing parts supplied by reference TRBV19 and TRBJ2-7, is DGGITQSPKYLFRKEGQNVTLSCEQNLNHDAMYWYRQDPGQGLRLIYYSQIVNDFQKGDIAEGYSVSREKKESFPLTVTSAQKNPTAFYLCASSIGPGLAYEQYFGPGTRLTVT.

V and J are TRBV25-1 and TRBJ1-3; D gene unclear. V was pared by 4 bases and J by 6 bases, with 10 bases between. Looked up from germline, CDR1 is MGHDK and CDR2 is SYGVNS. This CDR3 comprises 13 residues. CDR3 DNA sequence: TGTGCCAGCAGTGGCGAGGGCCAAAACACCATATATTTT. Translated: CASSGEGQNTIYF.

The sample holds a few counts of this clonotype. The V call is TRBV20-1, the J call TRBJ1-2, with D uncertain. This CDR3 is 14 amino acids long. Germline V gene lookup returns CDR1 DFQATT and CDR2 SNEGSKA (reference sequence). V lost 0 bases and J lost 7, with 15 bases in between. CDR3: CSARDPQIRAGYTF. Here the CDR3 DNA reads TGCAGTGCTAGAGATCCTCAAATTCGGGCTGGCTACACCTTC.